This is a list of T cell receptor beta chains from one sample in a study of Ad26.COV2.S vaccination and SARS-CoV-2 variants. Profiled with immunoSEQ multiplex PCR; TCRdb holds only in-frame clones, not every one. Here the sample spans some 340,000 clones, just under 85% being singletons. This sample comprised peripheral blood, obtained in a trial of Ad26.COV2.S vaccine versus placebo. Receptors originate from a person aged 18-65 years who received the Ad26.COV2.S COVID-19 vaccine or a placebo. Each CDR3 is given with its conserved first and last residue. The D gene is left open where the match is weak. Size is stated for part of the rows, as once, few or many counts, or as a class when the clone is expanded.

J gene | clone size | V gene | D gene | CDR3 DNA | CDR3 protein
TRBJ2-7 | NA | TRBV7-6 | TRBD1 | TGTGCCAGCAGCGAGGGACAGGGAGGATACGAGCAGTACTTC | CASSEGQGGYEQYF
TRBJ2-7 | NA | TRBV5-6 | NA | TGTGCCAGCAGCTTGGGTGTGACTTCCTACGAGCAGTACTTC | CASSLGVTSYEQYF
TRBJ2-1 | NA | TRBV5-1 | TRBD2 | TGCGCCAGCAGCCTCCGGGCCACCGGGGGGAATGAGCAGTTCTTC | CASSLRATGGNEQFF
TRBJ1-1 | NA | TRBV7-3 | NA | TGTGCCAGCAGCCGAGGACCAGGGCAGAACACTGAAGCTTTCTTT | CASSRGPGQNTEAFF
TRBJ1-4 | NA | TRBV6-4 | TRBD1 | TGTGCCAGCAGTGAGTCCGGGACAGCGGGGGAAAAACTGTTTTTT | CASSESGTAGEKLFF
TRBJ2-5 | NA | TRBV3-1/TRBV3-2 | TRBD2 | TGTGCCAGCAGCCACCGGGGGGGTGGAGAGACCCAGTACTTC | CASSHRGGGETQYF
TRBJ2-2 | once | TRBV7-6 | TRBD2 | TGTGCCAGCAGCTCCCATTCATCTAGCGGGGGCCAGAACACCGGGGAGCTGTTTTTT | CASSSHSSSGGQNTGELFF
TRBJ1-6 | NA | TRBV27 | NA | TGTGCCAGCAGTTCAGGCTACAATTCACCCCTCCACTTT | CASSSGYNSPLHF
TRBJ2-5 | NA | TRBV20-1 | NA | TGCAGTGCTAGTTCCGGCGGAAAGATGATACAAGAGACCCAGTACTTC | CSASSGGKMIQETQYF
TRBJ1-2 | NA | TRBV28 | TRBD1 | TGTGCCAGCAGTTTAGGACAGGCAGCTAACTATGGCTACACCTTC | CASSLGQAANYGYTF
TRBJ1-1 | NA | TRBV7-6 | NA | TGTGCCAGCAGCTTACAGGGTGGCTTCATGAACACTGAAGCTTTCTTT | CASSLQGGFMNTEAFF
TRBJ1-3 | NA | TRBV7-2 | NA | TGTGCCAGCAGCCTAGAGGGCCGCTCTGGAAACACCATATATTTT | CASSLEGRSGNTIYF
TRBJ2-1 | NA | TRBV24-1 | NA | TGTGCCACCAGTGATTCCGCCGCTTATTCATACAATGAGCAGTTCTTC | CATSDSAAYSYNEQFF
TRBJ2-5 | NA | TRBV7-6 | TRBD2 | TGTGCCAGCAGCTTAAGTAGCGGGTACCAAGAGACCCAGTACTTC | CASSLSSGYQETQYF
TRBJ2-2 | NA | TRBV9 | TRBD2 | TGTGCCAGCAGCGTAGAACTAGCGGGGGGGCCCGACGGGGAGCTGTTTTTT | CASSVELAGGPDGELFF
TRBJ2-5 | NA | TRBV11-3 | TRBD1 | TGTGCCAGCAGCAATCGGGACAGCCAAGAGACCCAGTACTTC | CASSNRDSQETQYF
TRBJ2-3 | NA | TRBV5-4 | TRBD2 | TGTGCCAGCACCTCTAGCGGGGGGAGGACAGATACGCAGTATTTT | CASTSSGGRTDTQYF